Many counts were recorded for the clone carrying this T cell receptor beta chain. Its target is not known. The sample is drawn from a study of early T cells in non-severe SARS-CoV-2 infection. Findings and limits, study-wide: Missing private and CD4 specificities, VDJdb matching favored anti-spike CD8 responses.

The CDR3 sequence is 16 residues long. Germline loops: CDR1 KGHSH, CDR2 LQKENI. V was clipped by 1 base and J by 1 base; unmatched bases: 2. Unique molecular identifiers (one per individual cDNA molecule) were attached. TCRdb fed the 5' RACE reads into MiXCR, producing one record per CDR3 protein. Here the sample spans some 81,000 distinct CDR3 sequences, about 9.6% being singletons. V and J are TRBV18 and TRBJ2-3, with 10 bases that match TRBD1. The source is an adult who was a healthcare worker with PCR-confirmed SARS-CoV-2 infection or an uninfected control (not recorded which). Source material: whole blood. CDR3 sequence (DNA): TGTGCCAGCTCACCACTCGGACAGGGGGGCACAGATACGCAGTATTTT. It yields the protein CASSPLGQGGTDTQYF.